The following is a T cell receptor (beta chain) sequence with its context. Its binding antigen is unknown. It has no much larger one-base neighbor in the sample; base qualities were not kept. CDR1 and CDR2, looked up from the germline V gene, are MNHEY and SVGAGI. The CDR3 holds 14 amino acids from the cysteine to the phenylalanine. Solely the CDR3 DNA is kept, with 42 bases framed from the first base. Trimming takes 5 bases from V and 7 bases from J, and the germline ends sit 17 bases apart. The immunoSEQ assay at survey resolution was used to sequence TCRbeta rearrangements from genomic DNA. From the authors' description of their analysis: A lowest detectable productive clonotype frequency of 2.59 x 10-5 was observed in the TCR sequencing data. Only productive TCRbeta rearrangements, meaning sequences that were complete and in-frame, were kept for the analyses. Sample clonality was computed as Simpson clonality in the immunoSEQ Analyzer version 3.0. Clones were grouped by frequency into very rare, small, medium, large (1-20%) or hyperexpanded (>20%) categories. Generation probabilities were estimated with OLGA 1.2.3, V-gene circos plots were made with VDJtools, specificities were looked up in VDJdb, and CDR3 motifs were identified with GLIPH. TCRdb mirrors the immuneACCESS table, restricted to in-frame sequences. Some clones are absent from its copies; in checked studies, under half trace to an unresolved V gene, and the reason for the others is unknown. V, J and clone size are taken as reported in that table, and D and trimming were inferred from the DNA itself. Within this sample are about 33,000 clones, with 70% to 75% of them counted one time only. The top ten clonotypes cover roughly 0.31% of the sample.

Healthy controls were fewer than 40 blood donors whose buffy coats came from the Finnish Red Cross blood service. All TCR-sequenced material derived from peripheral blood: patient blood samples and healthy donor buffy coats. Ficoll-Hypaque gradient centrifugation was used to isolate peripheral blood mononuclear cells. CD4+ cells were magnetically purified from the buffy coats of healthy controls. The Gentra Puregene Cell and Tissue kit was used for genomic DNA extraction, and quantification was performed on a Qubit 2.0 fluorometer. These data are taken from a study of STAT5B mutations in CD4+ large granular lymphocyte leukemia (dated by TCRdb to 2021 to 2024). In terms of the full investigation: Among healthy controls, the CDR3 'QG' motif was associated with a particular HLA allele. The study compared the TCRbeta repertoires of patients with CD4+ T-cell large granular lymphocyte leukemia against those of healthy blood donors. The purity of purified fractions was confirmed by flow cytometry on FACSCanto II or FACSVerse to exceed 95% among lymphocytes.

The research as a whole found: Main leukemic clonotypes were private to each patient, although approximately 25% of the main leukemic clonotypes were found at low frequency in the non-leukemic repertoires of other patients. The data were not HLA-matched, and the relatively small sample size could explain the higher clonality seen in CD4+ compared with CD8+ T-LGLL. CD4-sorted patient repertoires appeared more clonal than healthy CD4+ repertoires, and this difference persisted after removing the putative leukemic clones. Enrichment of TRBV06-family usage was observed among the top patient clones (8/27) relative to healthy controls (2/35).

Sequenced: CD4+ T cells from blood buffy coats. This TCR derives from a human donor in good health. The chain links TRBV6-5 with TRBJ2-5; confidence is insufficient to name the D gene. The CDR3 region: CASSTTELWPTQYF. Read as DNA, the sequence is TGTGCCAGCAGTACGACTGAACTTTGGCCGACCCAGTACTTC.